These 27 T cell receptor beta chains originate from one sample sequenced in a study. TCRdb passed the 5' RACE reads through MiXCR, listing each CDR3 protein once. This table has roughly 57,000 distinct CDR3 sequences, less than 25% appearing once. Cells sorted as Tregs were CD4+, CD25+ and CD127-/low. Specimen: tumor-infiltrating Tregs sorted from the breast tumor. The origin of the receptors is a female donor with breast cancer.

The rearrangement uses TRBV20-1 and TRBJ2-3, with no clear D. The CDR3 is 11 amino acids. V lost 6 bases, J lost 4 bases, and 8 bases lay in between. The V gene's germline CDR1 is DFQATT and CDR2 SNEGSKA (reference sequence). CDR3 region: CSASRPDTQYF. The CDR3 nucleotides are TGCAGTGCATCCCGCCCAGATACGCAGTATTTT.

The table lists this clonotype with a few counts. The J gene is TRBJ1-2, the V gene TRBV6-2 or TRBV6-3; D gene uncertain. This CDR3 comprises 15 residues. Per the germline V gene, CDR1 is MNHEY and CDR2 is SVGEGT. Deletions cut 6 bases from V and 1 base from J, with 15 bases between. The chain's CDR3 is CASSLQPTVNYGYTF. In DNA, the CDR3 is TGTGCCAGCAGCCTACAACCAACAGTTAACTATGGCTACACCTTC.

This clonotype has just a few counts. The chain is built from TRBV7-9 and TRBJ1-2; 8 nucleotides match TRBD1. Looked up from germline, CDR1 is SEHNR and CDR2 is FQNEAQ (reference sequence). The V gene end was trimmed by 4 bases and the J gene end by 2 bases; junction bases not matched to a gene: 6. The CDR3 runs 15 residues. CDR3 nucleotides: TGTGCCAGCAGCTGGGGACAGGAAGGAAACTATGGCTACACCTTC. This codes for CASSWGQEGNYGYTF.

Notes on this clonotype: Because the CDR3 is missing its conserved closing phenylalanine or tryptophan, this is likely a read error. This chain links TRBV7-2 with TRBJ2-3; D perhaps matches TRBD2 (5 bases). The CDR3 is 15 residues long. Germline V gene lookup returns CDR1 SGHTA and CDR2 FQGNSA. V was trimmed by 5 bases and J by 2 bases, leaving 14 bases between them. Here the CDR3 reads CASSPRTGHTDTQYS. The CDR3 nucleotides read TGTGCCAGCAGCCCCAGGACTGGTCACACAGATACGCAGTATTCT.

This chain connects TRBV7-3 to TRBJ1-2; 8 bases align to TRBD1. The CDR3 loop spans 15 amino acids. V lost 5 bases, J lost 7 bases, and 12 bases stayed unmatched. The germline gives CDR1 SGHTA, CDR2 FQGTGA. As DNA, the CDR3 is TGTGCCAGCAGCGGCCGACAGGGGAGGGAGTCTGGCTACACCTTC. Translation gives CASSGRQGRESGYTF.

This clonotype was counted only a few times. The V and J genes are TRBV12-3 or TRBV12-4 and TRBJ1-3; D gene ambiguous. CDR3 length equals 13 residues. V was cut by 3 bases and J by 6 bases, with 9 bases left in between. The CDR3 loop reads CASSLRQLNTIYF. DNA for the CDR3: TGTGCCAGCAGTTTGAGGCAGTTAAACACCATATATTTT.

In its sample, this clonotype was seen many times. The chain uses TRBV12-3 or TRBV12-4 and TRBJ2-3; 9 nucleotides match TRBD1. This CDR3 spans 14 amino acids. Unmatched junction bases numbered 4, after V lost 6 bases and J lost 3 bases. For the CDR3, the DNA is TGTGCCAGCAGCCGACAGGGGGATACAGATACGCAGTATTTT. This encodes CASSRQGDTDTQYF.

This clonotype was seen more than once but under ten times. The chain recombines TRBV7-3 with TRBJ2-5; D possibly matches TRBD1 or TRBD2 (5 bases each). CDR1 is SGHTA and CDR2 is FQGTGA in the germline V gene. V was shortened by 1 base and J by 4 bases, with 10 bases between the two germline ends. The CDR3 totals 14 residues. CDR3 coding DNA: TGTGCCAGCAGCTTAATGGCAGGGACAGAGACCCAGTACTTC. Encoded protein: CASSLMAGTETQYF.

The rearrangement joins TRBV2 to TRBJ2-7; D perhaps matches TRBD1 (6 bases). The V gene lost 7 bases and the J gene lost 0 bases, with 13 bases spanning the gap. The germline V gene encodes CDR1 SNHLY and CDR2 FYNNEI. This CDR3 has 14 residues. Here the CDR3 reads CASTRQASSYEQYF. As DNA, the CDR3 is TGTGCCAGCACCCGACAGGCGAGCTCCTACGAGCAGTACTTC.

This clonotype has more than one count but fewer than ten. The J gene is TRBJ2-3, the V gene TRBV7-3, with 8 nucleotides matching TRBD2. Germline V gene lookup returns CDR1 SGHTA and CDR2 FQGTGA. V was pared by 0 bases and J by 3 bases, with 2 bases of the junction left unmatched. The CDR3 totals 15 residues. CDR3 in amino acids: CASSLTGRATDTQYF. The DNA for the CDR3 is TGTGCCAGCAGCTTAACCGGGAGGGCAACAGATACGCAGTATTTT.

The V call is TRBV18, the J call TRBJ1-6; D not certain. The V gene lost 5 bases and the J gene lost 5 bases, with 13 bases spanning the gap. Germline V CDR1 and CDR2: KGHSH, LQKENI. The CDR3 covers 15 residues. As DNA, the CDR3 is TGTGCCAGCTCAACGGCACCAGGACATAATTCACCCCTCCACTTT. Residues: CASSTAPGHNSPLHF.

The chain employs TRBV12-3 or TRBV12-4 and TRBJ2-7, with D uncertain. The length of the CDR3 is 16 residues. Trimming removed 5 bases at V and 4 bases at J, with 21 bases between. In DNA, the CDR3 is TGTGCCAGCAGTCCAGTCCCCGGACGCCCTATATACGAGCAGTACTTC. Residues: CASSPVPGRPIYEQYF.

This clonotype was found many times. This chain uses TRBV5-5 with TRBJ2-5, with 7 nucleotides matching TRBD1. The J segment lost 0 bases and the V segment lost 4 bases, leaving 3 bases of the junction unmatched. Germline CDR1 is SGHKS and CDR2 is YYEKEE (reference sequence). The CDR3 is made up of 14 amino acids. The CDR3 region is CASSPGQYQETQYF. CDR3 DNA sequence: TGTGCCAGCAGCCCGGGACAGTACCAAGAGACCCAGTACTTC.

This clonotype was seen just once. As the CDR3 is not closed by the conserved phenylalanine or tryptophan, this likely results from a read error. The V gene is TRBV7-6, the J gene TRBJ2-2; TRBD2 matches at 12 bases. The CDR3 covers 18 residues. Germline CDR1 and CDR2: SGHVS and FNYEAQ. The ends lost 4 bases at V and 4 bases at J; junction bases unmatched: 10. The CDR3 loop reads CASSYGASGRAITGELFL. The CDR3 nucleotides are TGTGCCAGCAGCTACGGGGCTAGCGGGAGGGCAATCACCGGGGAGCTGTTTTTA.

This clonotype has only a few counts. The J gene is TRBJ2-3, the V gene TRBV5-1, with 7 bases aligning to TRBD2. This CDR3 has 16 amino acids. Looked up from germline, CDR1 is SGHRS and CDR2 is YFSETQ. V gave up 4 bases and J gave up 6 bases; unmatched junction bases: 14. The CDR3 loop reads CASSISRGGRQDTQYF. The DNA of the CDR3 is TGCGCCAGCAGCATATCAAGGGGCGGGAGACAGGATACGCAGTATTTT.

This clonotype occurred a few times. The rearrangement links TRBV3-1 to TRBJ1-1; D is ambiguous. This CDR3 has 14 residues. The germline CDR1 and CDR2 sequences are LGHDT and YNNKEL (reference sequence). Trimming removed 1 base from V and 4 bases from J, with 10 bases in between. CDR3 amino acids: CASSQGISLTEAFF. Written as DNA, the CDR3 is TGTGCCAGCAGCCAAGGAATCAGTCTCACTGAAGCTTTCTTT.

V usage is TRBV6-5 and J usage is TRBJ1-2; 10 nucleotides agree with TRBD1. Germline assignment: CDR1 MNHEY and CDR2 SVGAGI. This CDR3 has 15 amino acids. V shed 4 bases, J shed 4 bases, and the junction held 6 bases outside the gene matches. The CDR3 coding sequence is TGTGCCAGCAGTTCAGAGACAGGGGGCCTCTATGGCTACACCTTC. Encoded protein: CASSSETGGLYGYTF.

This clonotype was counted ten times or more. This chain connects TRBV20-1 to TRBJ2-1; 10 bases line up with TRBD2. V dropped 2 bases and J dropped 4; count of bases not matched to a gene: 8. CDR1 and CDR2 (germline): DFQATT, SNEGSKA (reference sequence). The CDR3 contains 16 residues. CDR3 protein: CSARRKREGLYNEQFF. The CDR3 nucleotides read TGCAGTGCTAGAAGGAAGCGGGAGGGCCTGTACAATGAGCAGTTCTTC.

This rearrangement joins TRBV5-1 to TRBJ2-7, with D unresolved. From germline, CDR1 is SGHRS and CDR2 YFSETQ. The CDR3 is 12 residues long. V lost 4 bases and J lost 3, with 8 bases in between. The CDR3 DNA is TGCGCCAGCAGCGAAGGAGTCTACGAGCAGTACTTC. Translation gives CASSEGVYEQYF.

This chain connects TRBV7-3 to TRBJ2-5; D uncertain. Germline V gene lookup returns CDR1 SGHTA and CDR2 FQGTGA. There are 13 residues in the CDR3. The V and J ends lost 5 bases and 5 bases respectively, with 12 bases between them. The CDR3 loop is CASSLLPKETQYF. CDR3 sequence (DNA): TGTGCCAGCAGCCTTCTGCCCAAGGAGACCCAGTACTTC.

This clonotype was detected a few times. The chain is built from TRBV6-1 and TRBJ2-1; 12 bases fit TRBD1. The junction had 10 bases not matched to a gene; V was cut back by 6 bases and J by 1 base. This CDR3 comprises 18 residues. CDR1 MNHNS and CDR2 SASEGT come from the germline V gene. This CDR3 reads CASRPGQGARGSYNEQFF. DNA of the CDR3: TGTGCCAGCAGGCCGGGACAGGGGGCCCGCGGGTCCTACAATGAGCAGTTCTTC.

Comments on this clonotype: The CDR3 does not end in the conserved phenylalanine or tryptophan, so this is likely a read error. The V gene is TRBV5-1, the J gene TRBJ2-1, with TRBD2 matching 15 bases. The CDR3 sequence is 15 residues long. Germline assignment: CDR1 SGHRS and CDR2 YFSETQ. The ends lost 4 bases at V and 9 bases at J; junction bases unmatched: 5. The CDR3 loop reads CASSRTSGRASEQFI. In nucleotides, the CDR3 is TGCGCCAGCAGCAGGACTAGCGGGAGGGCCAGTGAGCAGTTCATC.

Judged by abundance, this clonotype is medium-sized. The chain has TRBV20-1 and TRBJ1-2, with TRBD1 matching 7 bases. J gave up 6 bases and V 1 base, and 5 bases lay outside the gene matches. The CDR3 runs 13 residues. Germline V gene data show CDR1 as DFQATT and CDR2 as SNEGSKA (reference sequence). The CDR3: CSARGGTEDGYTF. CDR3 nucleotide sequence: TGCAGTGCTAGAGGTGGGACAGAAGATGGCTACACCTTC.

This clonotype was seen more than once but under ten times. The V gene is TRBV29-1, the J gene TRBJ1-1, with TRBD1 matching over 7 bases. Germline trimming cut 7 bases from V and 3 bases from J; bases unmatched to any gene: 11. This CDR3 contains 14 residues. CDR1 and CDR2 from the germline V gene are SQVTM and ANQGSEA. The CDR3 DNA sequence: TGCAGCGCCCCGAGAGGGGGCCAGTACACTGAAGCTTTCTTT. Protein product: CSAPRGGQYTEAFF.

The table lists this clonotype with a few counts. V gene TRBV6-2 or TRBV6-3 combines with J gene TRBJ2-3; TRBD1 matches 8 bases. CDR1 and CDR2 (germline): MNHEY, SVGEGT. This CDR3 has 15 residues. V lost 6 bases and J lost 3; bases outside the gene matches: 8. The CDR3 DNA is TGTGCCAGCAGGCCCATCAGGGGGCGGACAGATACGCAGTATTTT. It translates to CASRPIRGRTDTQYF.

This clonotype was seen a handful of times. Lacking the conserved final phenylalanine or tryptophan, this CDR3 likely reflects a read error. The chain joins TRBV7-2 to TRBJ2-3; 7 nucleotides match TRBD2. With 5 bases clipped from V and 3 bases from J, the junction kept 5 bases outside the gene matches. Germline CDR1 SGHTA, CDR2 FQGNSA. The CDR3 is 14 residues long. The CDR3 DNA is TGTGCCAGCAGCCACGGGGGGAGAACAGATACGCAGTATTTA. Translating it yields CASSHGGRTDTQYL.

Points on this clonotype: Germline is not matched at one junction end, which may reflect a read error. J is TRBJ2-1 and V is TRBV4-1; 7 nucleotides agree with TRBD2. Germline CDR1 and CDR2: MGHRA and YSYEKL. The CDR3 is made up of 18 amino acids. DNA for the CDR3: TGCGCCAGCAGCCATTCCCGACTAGCTCGGAGCTCCTACAATGAGCAGTGCTTC. Protein sequence: CASSHSRLARSSYNEQCF.